This TCR beta chain was identified in a study of CD8 T cells in ankylosing spondylitis (dated by TCRdb to about 2017). In terms of the full investigation: To find TCR variants linked to disease, the study profiled T cell receptor beta repertoires in ankylosing spondylitis patients and healthy donors. Peripheral blood was sampled, and synovial fluid was additionally collected from ankylosing spondylitis patients. In total, the full study cohort was made up of nearly 110 healthy donors and 25 ankylosing spondylitis patients. What the authors observed across the whole study: In peripheral blood, the disease-linked clones were found at relatively low frequencies and had a CD8+ phenotype. A TCR beta motif of 7 or 8 highly homologous amino acid variants appeared characteristic of blood from ankylosing spondylitis patients. According to the report, matched synovial fluid samples from ankylosing spondylitis patients were significantly enriched for the disease-linked clones. Some motif variants were previously reported in synovial fluid and blood of reactive arthritis patients, suggesting common disease-initiation mechanisms.

The germline V gene supplies CDR1 SGHRS and CDR2 YFSETQ. V loses 2 bases at its end and J loses 2 bases; junction bases beyond the gene matches: 11. The CDR3 runs 19 amino acids, cysteine and phenylalanine included. The retained sequence is limited to the CDR3, 57 bases, with the frame set at the first base. This clonotype was observed many times. Its specific antigen is unknown. Base qualities are missing; no much larger clone stands one base away. The data were produced on an Illumina HiSeq 2500. TCR beta libraries were prepared by quantitative 5'-RACE with molecular barcodes. On the study's bioinformatics: A new computational method based on a probabilistic model of VDJ rearrangement was used to identify disease-linked TCR variants. TCRdb took the public reads, trimmed them with fastp at Q25, ran MiXCR for clone calling and kept in-frame beta chains. Rows with one shared CDR3 protein collapse into an entry with the most common genes and DNA. The V and J calls come from TCRdb's annotation, not from the publication. Here the sample has some 180,000 distinct CDR3 sequences; about 20% occur a single time. The top ten clonotypes cover 4.3% of the sample.

The receptor chain draws on TRBV5-1 and TRBJ2-6; 9 middle bases align to TRBD1. This clonotype was sampled from a male donor aged 5-30 years with ankylosing spondylitis or in good health (not recorded which). Donor details come from another sample of the same person, matched by shared clones. Sequenced input: blood, either unsorted or a sorted T cell fraction (not recorded which). Read as DNA, the sequence is TGCGCCAGCAGCTTAAGAGACTGGACAGGGGTGACTGGGGCCAACGTCCTGACTTTC. It encodes CASSLRDWTGVTGANVLTF.